This T cell receptor (beta chain) was captured by sequencing in a study of T cells after yellow fever vaccination. Overall study context: It was SMART-Seq v4 Ultra Low Input that prepared the fractions with low cell numbers. Overall study findings and caveats: Abundant clonotypes (contaminants from the bulk population) could be present in FACS-sorted repertoires. Post-booster reappearance was seen for most primary-vaccination clones (roughly 97% CD4, 85% to 90% CD8).

A single record per CDR3 protein comes from TCRdb applying MiXCR to the 5' RACE reads. Among under 600,000 distinct CDR3 sequences, roughly 12% were seen once, and the ten largest hold 11% to 15%. CDR1 is SGHDN, CDR2 FVKESK, per germline. Deletions cut 1 base from V and 16 bases from J, with 14 bases between. There are 12 residues in the CDR3. About this clonotype itself: No antigen is known for it.

The chain combines TRBV14 with TRBJ2-1, with no clear D. The origin of this receptor is a man aged 30 to 39 who received the YFV17D yellow fever vaccine. Sequences were derived from PBMCs, sampled on the day of the yellow fever booster vaccination. This chain's CDR3 is CASSQVVNALFF. CDR3 DNA: TGTGCCAGCAGCCAAGTCGTGAATGCGCTATTCTTC.